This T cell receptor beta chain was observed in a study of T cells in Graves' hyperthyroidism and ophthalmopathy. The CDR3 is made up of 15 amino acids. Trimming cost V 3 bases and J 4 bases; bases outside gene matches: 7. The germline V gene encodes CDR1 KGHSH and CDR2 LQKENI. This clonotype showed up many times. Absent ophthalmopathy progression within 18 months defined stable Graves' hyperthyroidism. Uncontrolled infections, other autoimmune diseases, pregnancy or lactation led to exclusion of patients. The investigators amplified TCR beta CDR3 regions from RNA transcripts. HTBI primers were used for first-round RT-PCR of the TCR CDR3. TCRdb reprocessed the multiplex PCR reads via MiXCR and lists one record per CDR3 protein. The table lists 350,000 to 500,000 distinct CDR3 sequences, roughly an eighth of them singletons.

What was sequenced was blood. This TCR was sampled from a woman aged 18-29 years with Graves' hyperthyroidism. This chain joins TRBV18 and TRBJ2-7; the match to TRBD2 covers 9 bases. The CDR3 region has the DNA TGTGCCAGCTCACCCCCCGGGACTAGCAGATACGAGCAGTACTTC. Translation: CASSPPGTSRYEQYF. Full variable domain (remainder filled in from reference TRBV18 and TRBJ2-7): NAGVMQNPRHLVRRRGQEARLRCSPMKGHSHVYWYRQLPEEGLKFMVYLQKENIIDESGMPKERFSAEFPKEGPSILRIQQVVRGDSAAYFCASSPPGTSRYEQYFGPGTRLTVT.